This T cell receptor (beta chain) was sequenced in a study of T cells in Graves' hyperthyroidism and ophthalmopathy. The CDR3 runs to 15 residues. The germline V and J ends were trimmed by 0 bases and 7 bases, with 12 bases remaining between them. Germline V gene lookup returns CDR1 MNHEY and CDR2 SVGAGI. This clonotype was recorded many times. The antigen remains unidentified. General study results and limits: Stable hyperthyroidism and ophthalmopathy were separated using 13 V-J signatures. Model output signaled ophthalmopathy a median 6.5 months ahead of onset.

Clinical symptoms, serum thyroxine and TRAb, thyroid ultrasound and orbital computed tomography together formed the diagnostic basis. PBMCs came from roughly 10 ml fresh peripheral blood. RNA transcripts served as the template for amplifying TCR beta CDR3 regions. First-round RT-PCR of the TCR CDR3 relied on the HTBI primer set. One entry per CDR3 protein results from TCRdb running MiXCR on the multiplex PCR reads. The data show fewer than 750,000 distinct CDR3 sequences, roughly 14% seen once. The V and J genes are TRBV6-5 and TRBJ2-2; D might be TRBD1 or TRBD2, each matching 5 bases. The sequenced material came from blood. The clonotype originates from a woman aged 40-49 years with Graves' ophthalmopathy. For the CDR3, the DNA is TGTGCCAGCAGTTACTCCGGGACCTCCTTCGGGGAGCTGTTTTTT. The encoded protein is CASSYSGTSFGELFF.